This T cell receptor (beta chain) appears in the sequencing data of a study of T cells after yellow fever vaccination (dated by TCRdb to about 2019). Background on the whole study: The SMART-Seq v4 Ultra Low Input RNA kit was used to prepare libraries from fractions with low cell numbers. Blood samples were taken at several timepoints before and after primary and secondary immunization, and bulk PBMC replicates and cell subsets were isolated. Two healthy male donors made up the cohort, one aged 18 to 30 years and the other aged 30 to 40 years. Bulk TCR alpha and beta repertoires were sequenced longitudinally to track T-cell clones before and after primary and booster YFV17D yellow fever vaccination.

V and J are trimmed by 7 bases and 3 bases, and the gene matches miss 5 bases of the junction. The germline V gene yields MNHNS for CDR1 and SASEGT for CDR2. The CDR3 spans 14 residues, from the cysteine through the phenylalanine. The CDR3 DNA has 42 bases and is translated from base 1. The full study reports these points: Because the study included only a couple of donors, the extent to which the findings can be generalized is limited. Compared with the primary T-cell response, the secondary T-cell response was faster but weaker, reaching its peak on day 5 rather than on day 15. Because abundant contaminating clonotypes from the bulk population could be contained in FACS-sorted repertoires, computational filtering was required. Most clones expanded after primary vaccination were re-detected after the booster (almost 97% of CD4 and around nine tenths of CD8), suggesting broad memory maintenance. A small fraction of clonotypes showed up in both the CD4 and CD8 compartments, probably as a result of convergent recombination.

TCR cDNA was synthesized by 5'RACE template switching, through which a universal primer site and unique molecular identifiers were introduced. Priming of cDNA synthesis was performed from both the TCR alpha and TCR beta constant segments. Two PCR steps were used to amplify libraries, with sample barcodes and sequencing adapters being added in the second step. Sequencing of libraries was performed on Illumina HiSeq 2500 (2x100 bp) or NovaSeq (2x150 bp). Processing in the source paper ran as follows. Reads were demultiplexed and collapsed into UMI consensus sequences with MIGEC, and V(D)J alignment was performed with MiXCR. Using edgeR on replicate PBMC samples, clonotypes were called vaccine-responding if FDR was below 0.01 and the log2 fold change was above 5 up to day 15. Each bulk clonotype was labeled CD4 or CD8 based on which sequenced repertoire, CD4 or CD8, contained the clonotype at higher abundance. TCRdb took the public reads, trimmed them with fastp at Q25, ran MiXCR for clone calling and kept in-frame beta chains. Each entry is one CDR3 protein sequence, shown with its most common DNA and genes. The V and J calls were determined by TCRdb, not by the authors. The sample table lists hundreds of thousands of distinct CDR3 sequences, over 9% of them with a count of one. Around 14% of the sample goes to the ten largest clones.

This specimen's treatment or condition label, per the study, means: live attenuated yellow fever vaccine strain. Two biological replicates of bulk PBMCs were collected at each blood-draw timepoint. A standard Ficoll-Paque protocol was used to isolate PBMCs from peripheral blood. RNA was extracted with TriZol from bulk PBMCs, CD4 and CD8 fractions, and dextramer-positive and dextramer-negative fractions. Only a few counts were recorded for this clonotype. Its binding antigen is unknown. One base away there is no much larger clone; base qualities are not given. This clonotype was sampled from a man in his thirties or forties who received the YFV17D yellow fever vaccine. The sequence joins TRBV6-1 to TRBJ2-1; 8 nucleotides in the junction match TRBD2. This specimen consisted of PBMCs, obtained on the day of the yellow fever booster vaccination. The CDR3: CASNPGGGYNEQFF. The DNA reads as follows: TGTGCCAGCAACCCCGGGGGGGGCTACAATGAGCAGTTCTTC.